The entry below describes one T cell receptor beta chain. As yet, its antigen is unknown. During the collection period, no donor immune events like infections were recorded. The CDR3 is made up of 17 amino acids. Per the germline V gene, CDR1 is KGHSH and CDR2 is LQKENI. Deletions cut 3 bases from V and 4 bases from J, with 18 bases between. Using immunoSEQ multiplex PCR, the repertoire was profiled, and TCRdb retains in-frame clones only, with some absent. Found here are about 97,000 clones, 70% to 90% of them singletons; the top ten hold 13% to 15%. This record belongs to a study of identifying expanded T cells in peripheral blood. Study results and limitations: About 1.2 clones differed between technical replicates, versus 16.4 and 19 over time. Clone count variance between approximately two-week samples rose with total template count.

The source of this sequence is a person between 18 and 75 years old in good health. The J gene is TRBJ1-4, the V gene TRBV18, with D unclear. The sample comprised blood. CDR3 residues: CASSPLDVWGINEKLFF. As DNA, the CDR3 is TGTGCCAGCTCACCCCTCGACGTTTGGGGAATTAATGAAAAACTGTTTTTT.